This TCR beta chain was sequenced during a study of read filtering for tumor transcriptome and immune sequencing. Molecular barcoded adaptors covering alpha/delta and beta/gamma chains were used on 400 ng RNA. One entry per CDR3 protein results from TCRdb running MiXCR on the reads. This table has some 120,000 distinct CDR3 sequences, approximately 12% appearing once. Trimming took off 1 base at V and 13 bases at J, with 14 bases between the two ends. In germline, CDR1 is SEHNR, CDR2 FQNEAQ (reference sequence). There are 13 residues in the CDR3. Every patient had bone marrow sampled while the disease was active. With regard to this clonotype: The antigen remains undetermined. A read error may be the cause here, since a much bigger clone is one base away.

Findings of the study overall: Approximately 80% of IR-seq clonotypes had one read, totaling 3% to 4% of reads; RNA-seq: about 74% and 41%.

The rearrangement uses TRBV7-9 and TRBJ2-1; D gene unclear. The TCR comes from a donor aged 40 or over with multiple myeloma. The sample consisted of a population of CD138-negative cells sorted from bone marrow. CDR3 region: CASSLGSEETQFF. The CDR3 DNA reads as TGTGCCAGCAGCTTAGGATCGGAAGAGACCCAGTTCTTC.